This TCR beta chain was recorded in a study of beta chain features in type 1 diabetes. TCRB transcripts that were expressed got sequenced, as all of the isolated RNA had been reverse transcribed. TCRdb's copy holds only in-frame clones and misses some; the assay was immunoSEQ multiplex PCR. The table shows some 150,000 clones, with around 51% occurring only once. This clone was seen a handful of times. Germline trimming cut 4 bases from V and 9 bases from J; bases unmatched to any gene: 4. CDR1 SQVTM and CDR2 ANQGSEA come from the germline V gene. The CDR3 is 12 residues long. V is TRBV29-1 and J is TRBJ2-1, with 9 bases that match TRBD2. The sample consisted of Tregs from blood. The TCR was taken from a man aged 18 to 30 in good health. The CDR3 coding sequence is TGCAGCGTTGGCGGGGGGGCCGGTGAGCAGTTCTTC. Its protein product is CSVGGGAGEQFF.